A single sample is the source of the 9 T cell receptor beta chains below, sequenced in a study of beta chain features in type 1 diabetes. Findings of the study overall: Significant though moderate, a shortening of TCRB CDR3s appeared in all four CD4+ subsets of Type 1 diabetes patients.

Expressed TCRB transcripts were sequenced because the isolated RNA had all been reverse transcribed beforehand. Assay: immunoSEQ multiplex PCR; the TCRdb copy retains only in-frame clones and omits some. The sample lists under 400,000 clones, roughly 12% occurring once. For these receptors, no antigen is known. The sample was naive CD4+ T cells from blood. Receptors were obtained from a woman aged 18 to 35 with type 1 diabetes.

The CDR3 loop reads CASSAQGGTEETQYF. In DNA, the CDR3 is TGTGCCAGCAGCGCCCAAGGGGGAACGGAAGAGACCCAGTACTTC. The chain is built from TRBV9 and TRBJ2-5; D is possibly TRBD1 (6 bases). CDR1 and CDR2 from the germline V gene are SGDLS and YYNGEE. Trimming stripped 3 bases from V and 3 bases from J, with 15 bases between. The CDR3 is 15 residues long.

The genes are TRBV7-9 and TRBJ2-4; D is perhaps TRBD1 (6 bases). The germline gives CDR1 SEHNR, CDR2 FQNEAQ (reference sequence). Trimming took 5 bases from V and 2 from J, leaving 13 bases between them. This CDR3 region has 15 residues. DNA for the CDR3: TGTGCCAGCAGCCCAAGCAGGGGAACCAAAAACATTCAGTACTTC. This sequence encodes CASSPSRGTKNIQYF.

The chain joins TRBV4-3 to TRBJ1-2, with D perhaps matching TRBD1 (6 bases). The CDR3 spans 15 residues. CDR1 is LGHNA, CDR2 YSLEER, per germline. Trimming removed 0 bases at V and 4 bases at J, with 12 bases between. In DNA, the CDR3 is TGCGCCAGCAGCCAAGAACTGGGACAAGGCTATGGCTACACCTTC. This codes for CASSQELGQGYGYTF.

This chain connects TRBV7-8 to TRBJ1-2; D not certain. V was pared by 2 bases and J by 8 bases, with 18 bases between. The CDR3 is made up of 15 amino acids. Germline CDR1 is SGHVS and CDR2 is FQNEAQ. The CDR3 loop reads CASSLTEVLGGGYTF. In DNA form, the CDR3 reads TGTGCCAGCAGCTTAACCGAGGTTCTGGGAGGAGGCTACACCTTC.

A few counts support this clone. The rearrangement uses TRBV25-1 and TRBJ2-6, with 9 bases aligning to TRBD1. Germline trimming cut 11 bases from V and 0 bases from J; bases unmatched to any gene: 8. The CDR3 has 16 residues. Germline CDR1 reads MGHDK; CDR2 reads SYGVNS. This CDR3 is CARDRVGNSGANVLTF. CDR3 coding DNA: TGTGCCCGGGACAGGGTGGGAAACTCTGGGGCCAACGTCCTGACTTTC.

The rearrangement joins TRBV9 to TRBJ2-1, with 12 bases that match TRBD2. The CDR3 has 16 residues. Per germline, CDR1 SGDLS and CDR2 YYNGEE. With V trimmed by 0 bases and J by 10 bases, 8 bases remained unmatched. The CDR3: CASSVAGLAGLGEQFF. The CDR3 coding sequence is TGTGCCAGCAGCGTAGCTGGACTAGCGGGATTAGGGGAGCAGTTCTTC.

There are a few counts of this clone. The chain has TRBV5-1 and TRBJ1-5; D may be TRBD1 (5 bases). The germline V gene encodes CDR1 SGHRS and CDR2 YFSETQ. V was trimmed by 7 bases and J by 5 bases, leaving 16 bases between them. The CDR3 runs to 14 residues. This CDR3 reads CASAPGHIDQPQHF. CDR3 bases: TGCGCCAGCGCCCCCGGACATATCGATCAGCCCCAGCATTTT. Full variable domain (outside the CDR3, taken from reference TRBV5-1 and TRBJ1-5): KAGVTQTPRYLIKTRGQQVTLSCSPISGHRSVSWYQQTPGQGLQFLFEYFSETQRNKGNFPGRFSGRQFSNSRSEMNVSTLELGDSALYLCASAPGHIDQPQHFGDGTRLSIL.

The rearrangement links TRBV4-3 to TRBJ2-3; TRBD2 agrees at 10 bases. Germline V gene sequence: CDR1 LGHNA, CDR2 YSLEER. The ends lost 1 base at V and 5 bases at J; junction bases unmatched: 6. This CDR3 has 16 amino acids. The CDR3 bases are TGCGCCAGCAGCCAAGTCGGAGCGGGGGGGAGAGATACGCAGTATTTT. Translated, it gives CASSQVGAGGRDTQYF.

The chain couples TRBV9 to TRBJ1-2, with 8 bases fitting TRBD1. V lost 3 bases to trimming and J lost 6 bases; unmatched junction nucleotides: 7. The CDR3 has 14 amino acids. Germline V gives CDR1 SGDLS, CDR2 YYNGEE. CDR3 nucleotides: TGTGCCAGCAGCGCGGAGACAGGGGTGCATGGCTACACCTTC. It translates to CASSAETGVHGYTF.